This T cell receptor (beta chain) was sequenced during a study of graft-versus-host responses after intestinal transplantation. Study in general: Multivisceral, liver-intestinal, or isolated intestinal grafts were transplanted into recipients. Uniformly, recipients were administered anti-thymocyte globulin induction with subsequent tacrolimus and steroids for three to four years. Study-wide results and caveats: GvH clones appeared in recipient marrow, some first in ileum or blood.

The researchers put roughly 200,000 CFSE-labeled responder cells into plates with roughly 200,000 irradiated, violet-dye-labeled stimulator cells. At the end of the reaction, proliferating CFSE-low CD3+CD4+ and CD3+CD8+ responders were sorted. This clone has a handful of counts. Sequenced by immunoSEQ multiplex PCR; TCRdb stores in-frame clones only, minus some. The sample comprises approximately 4,600 clones, 25% to 30% of which are singletons, and less than 9% rests with the top ten. V shed 6 bases and J shed 4 bases, with 11 bases lying between them. The CDR3 consists of 13 residues. Germline assignment: CDR1 MNHGY and CDR2 SVAAGI.

Sample: alloreactive CD8+ T cells from a mixed lymphocyte reaction culture, taken before intestinal transplant. The subset here: CFSE-low proliferating T cells sorted from roughly six-day pre-transplant mixed lymphocyte reaction (GvH or HvG direction). This chain connects TRBV6-9 to TRBJ2-3; D call uncertain. The sequence was obtained from a human patient who received an intestinal transplant. Here the CDR3 reads CASREVSSDTQYF. The CDR3 DNA is TGTGCCAGCAGGGAAGTATCGTCAGATACGCAGTATTTT.